A single sample is the source of the 2 T cell receptor beta chains below, sequenced in a study of shared clonotypes between healthy human individuals. The table came from immunoSEQ multiplex PCR; TCRdb's copy has only in-frame clones and leaves some out. The table records about 2.4 million clones, more than 90% of them present only once. What was sequenced was naive CD4+ T cells sorted from blood. Subset given: CD45RA+ positively selected. These receptors were collected from a young man in good health.

In this sample, this clone turned up once. The rearrangement joins TRBV12-5 to TRBJ2-6, with TRBD1 matching over 8 bases. The CDR3 sequence is 17 residues long. Germline loops: CDR1 LGHNT, CDR2 FRNRAP. With 4 bases clipped from V and 1 base from J, the junction kept 6 bases outside the gene matches. CDR3 nucleotides: TGTGCTAGTGGTTCACCGGGACAGGCGTCTGGGGCCAACGTCCTGACTTTC. Its translation: CASGSPGQASGANVLTF.

The rearrangement links TRBV30 to TRBJ1-1, with D perhaps TRBD1 (5 bases). Trimming took off 6 bases at V and 0 bases at J, with 11 bases between the two ends. Germline lookup yields CDR1 GTSNPN and CDR2 SVGIG (reference sequence). The CDR3 extends over 13 amino acids. CDR3 DNA sequence: TGTGCCTGCGCCAAGACAGTGAACACTGAAGCTTTCTTT. Translated, it gives CACAKTVNTEAFF.